Included here is one T cell receptor beta chain sequence, with context. The target antigen is unknown. Unique molecular identifiers (one per individual cDNA molecule) were attached. TCRdb independently ran MiXCR on the 5' RACE reads; one entry per CDR3 protein. The sample carries about 87,000 distinct CDR3 sequences, 14% recorded once. This specimen belongs to a study of early T cells in non-severe SARS-CoV-2 infection. Study as a whole: The authors sequenced bulk RNA from unsorted whole blood, leaving chains unpaired.

Trimming at V came to 2 bases and at J to 4 bases, leaving 10 bases not matched to a gene. The CDR3 extends over 16 amino acids. Germline V CDR1 and CDR2: LGHDT, YNNKEL (reference sequence). Study-level results: VDJdb-based matching was biased toward anti-spike CD8 responses and missed private and CD4 specificities.

The chain uses TRBV3-1 and TRBJ2-7, with 8 bases fitting TRBD1. The TCR comes from an adult who was a healthcare worker with PCR-confirmed SARS-CoV-2 infection or an uninfected control (not recorded which). Sample: whole blood. The DNA of the CDR3 is TGTGCCAGCAGCCAATCCCTGACAGGGGTAGGGTACGAGCAGTACTTC. Protein sequence: CASSQSLTGVGYEQYF.